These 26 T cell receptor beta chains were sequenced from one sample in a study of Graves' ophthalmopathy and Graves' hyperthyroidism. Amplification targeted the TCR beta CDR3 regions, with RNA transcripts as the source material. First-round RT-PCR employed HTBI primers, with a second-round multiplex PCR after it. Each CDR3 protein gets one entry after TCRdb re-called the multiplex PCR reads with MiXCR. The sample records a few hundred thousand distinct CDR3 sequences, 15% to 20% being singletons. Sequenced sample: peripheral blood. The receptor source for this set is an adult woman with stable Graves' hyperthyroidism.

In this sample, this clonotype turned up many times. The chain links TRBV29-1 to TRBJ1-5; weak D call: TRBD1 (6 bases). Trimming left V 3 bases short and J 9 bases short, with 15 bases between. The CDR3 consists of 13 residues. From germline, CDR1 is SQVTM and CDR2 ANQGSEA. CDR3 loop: CSVDKRGVRPQHF. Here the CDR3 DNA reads TGCAGCGTTGATAAAAGGGGGGTCCGGCCCCAGCATTTT.

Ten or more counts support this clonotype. The DNA of the CDR3 is TGTGCCAGCAGCCCCATGGTAGGCGTTCTCACCTACGAGCAGTACTTC. The encoded protein is CASSPMVGVLTYEQYF. The V and J genes are TRBV7-2 and TRBJ2-7; D remains unclear. Trimming cost V 5 bases and J 2 bases, with 19 bases left between them. Germline V CDR1 and CDR2: SGHTA, FQGNSA. The CDR3 extends over 16 amino acids.

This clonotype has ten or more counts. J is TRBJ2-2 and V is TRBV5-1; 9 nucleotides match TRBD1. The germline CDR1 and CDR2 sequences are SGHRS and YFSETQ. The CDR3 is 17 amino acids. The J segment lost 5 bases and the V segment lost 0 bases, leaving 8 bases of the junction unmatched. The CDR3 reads CASSLAVGTGSTGELFF. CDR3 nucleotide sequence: TGCGCCAGCAGCTTGGCCGTGGGGACAGGGTCAACCGGGGAGCTGTTTTTT.

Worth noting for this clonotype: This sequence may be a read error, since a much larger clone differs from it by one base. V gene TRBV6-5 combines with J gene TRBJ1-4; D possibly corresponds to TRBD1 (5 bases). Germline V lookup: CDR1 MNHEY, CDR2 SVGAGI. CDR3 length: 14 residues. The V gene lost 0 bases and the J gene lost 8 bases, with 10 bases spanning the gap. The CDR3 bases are TGTGCCAGCAGTTACTCGGGGACCGCCGAAAAACTGTTTTTT. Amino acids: CASSYSGTAEKLFF.

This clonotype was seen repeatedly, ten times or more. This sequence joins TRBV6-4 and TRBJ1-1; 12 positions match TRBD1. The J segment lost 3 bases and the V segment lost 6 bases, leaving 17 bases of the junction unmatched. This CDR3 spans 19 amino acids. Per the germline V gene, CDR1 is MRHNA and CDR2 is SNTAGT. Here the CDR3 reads CASRTGQGARVSRYTEAFF. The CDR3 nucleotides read TGTGCCAGCAGGACGGGACAGGGGGCCCGGGTGTCACGTTACACTGAAGCTTTCTTT.

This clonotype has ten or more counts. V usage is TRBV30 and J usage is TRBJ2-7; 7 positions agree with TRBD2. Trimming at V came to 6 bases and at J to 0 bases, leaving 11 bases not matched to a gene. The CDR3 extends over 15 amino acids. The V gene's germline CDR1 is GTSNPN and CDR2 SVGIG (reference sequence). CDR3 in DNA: TGTGCCTGCGAACCGGGGAGGGTAGCCTCCTACGAGCAGTACTTC. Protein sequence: CACEPGRVASYEQYF.

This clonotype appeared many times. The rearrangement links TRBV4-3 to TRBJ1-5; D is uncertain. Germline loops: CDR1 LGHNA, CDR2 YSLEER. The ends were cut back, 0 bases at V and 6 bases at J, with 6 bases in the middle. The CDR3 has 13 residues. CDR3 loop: CASSQDLSQPQHF. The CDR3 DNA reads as TGCGCCAGCAGCCAAGATCTAAGTCAGCCCCAGCATTTT.

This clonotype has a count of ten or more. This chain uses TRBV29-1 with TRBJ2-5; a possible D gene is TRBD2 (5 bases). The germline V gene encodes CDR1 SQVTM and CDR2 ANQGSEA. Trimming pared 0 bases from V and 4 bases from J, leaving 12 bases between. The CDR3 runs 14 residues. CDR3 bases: TGCAGCGTTGAAGAACCCAATGGGAGAGAGACCCAGTACTTC. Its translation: CSVEEPNGRETQYF.

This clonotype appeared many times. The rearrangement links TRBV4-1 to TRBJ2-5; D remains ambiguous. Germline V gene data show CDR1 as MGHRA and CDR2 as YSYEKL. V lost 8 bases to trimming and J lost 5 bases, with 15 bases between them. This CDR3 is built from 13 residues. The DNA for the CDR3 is TGCGCCAGCTCGGGTGGGCCTTATGAGACCCAGTACTTC. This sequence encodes CASSGGPYETQYF.

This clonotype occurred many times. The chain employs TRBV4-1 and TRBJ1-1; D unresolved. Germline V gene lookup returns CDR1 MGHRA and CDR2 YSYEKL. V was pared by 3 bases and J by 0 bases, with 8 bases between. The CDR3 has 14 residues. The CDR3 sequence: CASSQTWMNTEAFF. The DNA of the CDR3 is TGCGCCAGCAGCCAGACCTGGATGAACACTGAAGCTTTCTTT.

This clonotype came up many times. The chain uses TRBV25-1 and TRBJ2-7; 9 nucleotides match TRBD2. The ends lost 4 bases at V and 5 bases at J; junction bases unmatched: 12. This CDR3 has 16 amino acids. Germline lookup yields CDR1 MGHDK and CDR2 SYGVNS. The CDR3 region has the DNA TGTGCCAGCAGTGCTCCCAGGGCGGGAGGGCTCCACGAGCAGTACTTC. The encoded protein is CASSAPRAGGLHEQYF.

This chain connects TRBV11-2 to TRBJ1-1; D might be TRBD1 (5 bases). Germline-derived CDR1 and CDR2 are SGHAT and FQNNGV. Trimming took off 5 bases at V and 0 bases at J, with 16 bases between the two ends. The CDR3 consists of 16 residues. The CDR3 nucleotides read TGTGCCAGCAGCCCCGGCCAGGGACTTATGAACACTGAAGCTTTCTTT. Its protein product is CASSPGQGLMNTEAFF.

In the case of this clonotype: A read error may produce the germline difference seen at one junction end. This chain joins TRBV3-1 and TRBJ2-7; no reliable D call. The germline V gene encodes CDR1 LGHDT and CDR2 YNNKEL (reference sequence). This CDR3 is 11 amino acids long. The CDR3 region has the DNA TGTGCCAGCCGAAAATCCTACGAGCTGTACTTC. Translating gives CASRKSYELYF.

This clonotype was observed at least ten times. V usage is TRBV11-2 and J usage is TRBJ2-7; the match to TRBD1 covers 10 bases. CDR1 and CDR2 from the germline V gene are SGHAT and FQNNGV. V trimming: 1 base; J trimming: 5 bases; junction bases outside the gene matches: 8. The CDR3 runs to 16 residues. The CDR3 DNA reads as TGTGCCAGCAGCTTAGGCCCAGGGACAGGGGCGCACGAGCAGTACTTC. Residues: CASSLGPGTGAHEQYF.

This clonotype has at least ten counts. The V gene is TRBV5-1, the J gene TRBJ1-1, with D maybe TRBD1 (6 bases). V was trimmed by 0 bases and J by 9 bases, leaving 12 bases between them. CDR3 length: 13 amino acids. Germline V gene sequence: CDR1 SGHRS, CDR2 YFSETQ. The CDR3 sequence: CASSLDRERKAFF. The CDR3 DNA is TGCGCCAGCAGCTTGGACAGGGAACGGAAAGCTTTCTTT. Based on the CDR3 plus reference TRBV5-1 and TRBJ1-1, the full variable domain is KAGVTQTPRYLIKTRGQQVTLSCSPISGHRSVSWYQQTPGQGLQFLFEYFSETQRNKGNFPGRFSGRQFSNSRSEMNVSTLELGDSALYLCASSLDRERKAFFGQGTRLTVV.

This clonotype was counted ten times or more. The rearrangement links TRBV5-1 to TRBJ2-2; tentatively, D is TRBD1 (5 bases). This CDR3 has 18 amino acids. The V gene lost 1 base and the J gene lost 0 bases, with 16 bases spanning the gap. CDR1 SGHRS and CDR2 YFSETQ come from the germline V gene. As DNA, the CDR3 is TGCGCCAGCAGCTTGAATCGTCGCGGACAATCGAACACCGGGGAGCTGTTTTTT. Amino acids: CASSLNRRGQSNTGELFF.

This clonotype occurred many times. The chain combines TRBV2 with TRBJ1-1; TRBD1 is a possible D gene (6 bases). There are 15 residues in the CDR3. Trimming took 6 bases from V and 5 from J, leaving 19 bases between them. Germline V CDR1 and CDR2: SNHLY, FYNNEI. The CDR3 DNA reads TGTGCCAGCAGGACCCCGACAGGTGAGGGTACTGAAGCTTTCTTT. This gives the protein CASRTPTGEGTEAFF.

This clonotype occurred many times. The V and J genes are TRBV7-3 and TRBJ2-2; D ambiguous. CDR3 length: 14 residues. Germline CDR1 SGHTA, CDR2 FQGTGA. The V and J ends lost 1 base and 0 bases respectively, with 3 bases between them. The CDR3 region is CASSLNANTGELFF. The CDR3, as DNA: TGTGCCAGCAGCTTAAACGCGAACACCGGGGAGCTGTTTTTT.

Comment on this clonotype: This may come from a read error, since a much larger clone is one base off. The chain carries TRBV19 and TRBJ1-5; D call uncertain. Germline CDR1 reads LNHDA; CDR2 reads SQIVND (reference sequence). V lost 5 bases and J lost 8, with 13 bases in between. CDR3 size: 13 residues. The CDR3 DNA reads TGTGCCAGTAGTGTCCTTTACACGGAGCCCCAGCATTTT. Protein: CASSVLYTEPQHF. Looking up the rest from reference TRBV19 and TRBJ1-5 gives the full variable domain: DGGITQSPKYLFRKEGQNVTLSCEQNLNHDAMYWYRQDPGQGLRLIYYSQIVNDFQKGDIAEGYSVSREKKESFPLTVTSAQKNPTAFYLCASSVLYTEPQHFGDGTRLSIL.

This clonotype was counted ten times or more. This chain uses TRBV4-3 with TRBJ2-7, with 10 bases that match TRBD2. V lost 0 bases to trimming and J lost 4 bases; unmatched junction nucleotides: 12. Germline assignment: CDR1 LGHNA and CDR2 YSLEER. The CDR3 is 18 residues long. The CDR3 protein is CASSQEGPMTSGLYEQYF. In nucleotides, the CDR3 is TGCGCCAGCAGCCAAGAAGGCCCCATGACTAGCGGGCTATACGAGCAGTACTTC.

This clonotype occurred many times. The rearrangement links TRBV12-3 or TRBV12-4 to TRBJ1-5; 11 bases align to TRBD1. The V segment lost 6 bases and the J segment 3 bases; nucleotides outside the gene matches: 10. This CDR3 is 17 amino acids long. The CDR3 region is CASSPYGQGANNQPQHF. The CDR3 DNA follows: TGTGCCAGCAGCCCCTACGGACAGGGGGCTAACAATCAGCCCCAGCATTTT.

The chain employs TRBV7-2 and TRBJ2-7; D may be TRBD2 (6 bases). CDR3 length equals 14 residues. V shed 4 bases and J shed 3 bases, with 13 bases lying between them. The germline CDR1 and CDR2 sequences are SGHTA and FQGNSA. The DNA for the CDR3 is TGTGCCAGCAGCTCCATAGCGGCGAACTACGAGCAGTACTTC. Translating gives CASSSIAANYEQYF. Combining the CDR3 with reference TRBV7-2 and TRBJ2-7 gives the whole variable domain GAGVSQSPSNKVTEKGKDVELRCDPISGHTALYWYRQSLGQGLEFLIYFQGNSAPDKSGLPSDRFSAERTGGSVSTLTIQRTQQEDSAVYLCASSSIAANYEQYFGPGTRLTVT.

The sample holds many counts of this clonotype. CDR3 sequence (DNA): TGTGCCAGCAGCCGCAAAGGGGGGGAGACCCAGTACTTC. It translates to CASSRKGGETQYF. This chain joins TRBV6-1 and TRBJ2-5; D tentatively reads TRBD1 or TRBD2 (6 bases each). The CDR3 is made up of 13 amino acids. Trimming took 6 bases from V and 5 from J, leaving 13 bases between them. Germline loops: CDR1 MNHNS, CDR2 SASEGT.

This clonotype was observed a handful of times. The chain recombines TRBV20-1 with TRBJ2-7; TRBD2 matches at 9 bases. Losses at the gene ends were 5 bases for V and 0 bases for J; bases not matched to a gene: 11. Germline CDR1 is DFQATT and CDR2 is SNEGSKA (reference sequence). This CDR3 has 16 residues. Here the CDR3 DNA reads TGCAGTGCTGGACCCGGCACTAGCGGGTTCTCCTACGAGCAGTACTTC. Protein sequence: CSAGPGTSGFSYEQYF.

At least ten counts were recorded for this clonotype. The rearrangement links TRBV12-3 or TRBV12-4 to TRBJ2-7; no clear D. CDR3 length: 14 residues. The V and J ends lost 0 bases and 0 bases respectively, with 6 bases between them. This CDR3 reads CASSLAWPSYEQYF. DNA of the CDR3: TGTGCCAGCAGTTTAGCGTGGCCCTCCTACGAGCAGTACTTC.

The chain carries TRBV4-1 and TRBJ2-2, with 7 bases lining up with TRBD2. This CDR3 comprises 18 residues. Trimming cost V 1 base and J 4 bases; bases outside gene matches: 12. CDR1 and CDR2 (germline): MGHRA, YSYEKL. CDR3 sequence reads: CASSQAQWAGEGTGELFF. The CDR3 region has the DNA TGCGCCAGCAGCCAAGCCCAGTGGGCGGGAGAAGGCACCGGGGAGCTGTTTTTT.